This paragraph reports one T cell receptor beta chain. The antigen is undetermined. The source of the sample is a study of T cells in Graves' hyperthyroidism and ophthalmopathy. Study-wide background: Peripheral blood specimens were obtained at initial diagnosis, prior to any treatment.

Trimming stripped 0 bases from V and 10 bases from J, with 10 bases between. Germline lookup yields CDR1 MNHEY and CDR2 SVGEGT. The CDR3 runs to 13 residues. Notes on the study in general: Stable hyperthyroidism was separated from ophthalmopathy by a model based on 13 V-J features. The blood repertoire included most of the expanded thyroid clonotypes above 0.001.

Amplification of TCR beta CDR3 regions used RNA as the template. RT-PCR in the first round (using the HTBI primer set) targeted the TCR CDR3. In TCRdb, the multiplex PCR reads were re-called with MiXCR into one record per CDR3 protein. The sample gives 550,000 to 800,000 distinct CDR3 sequences, 15% to 20% of which show up once; roughly 16% is in the top ten. The study defined stable Graves' hyperthyroidism as no ophthalmopathy progression within 18 months. The source material was blood. The receptor's source is a man aged 50-59 years with Graves' hyperthyroidism. V usage is TRBV6-2 or TRBV6-3 and J usage is TRBJ2-1; D call uncertain. The CDR3 loop reads CASSYSRRAEQFF. The CDR3 coding sequence is TGTGCCAGCAGTTACTCGCGACGGGCCGAGCAGTTCTTC.